A single sample is the source of the 20 T cell receptor beta chains below, sequenced in a study of cytomegalovirus exposure and HLA in healthy donors. PCR used 60 Vbeta primers and 13 Jbeta primers. Method: immunoSEQ multiplex PCR; TCRdb's copy keeps in-frame clones and lacks some. The sample's table shows tens of thousands of clones. The specimen sequenced was PBMCs. The receptors shown here come from a girl aged 5-17 years in good health and CMV-seropositive.

The rearrangement links TRBV12-2 to TRBJ2-2; TRBD2 is the table's D call and was not checked against the DNA. TRBV12-2 is a pseudogene segment. This CDR3 has 18 residues. The CDR3 DNA is TGTGCAAGTCGTGACGTGGTTATAGGAGACGTCGACACCGGGGAGCTGTTTTTT. This translates into CASRDVVIGDVDTGELFF.

The V and J genes are TRBV21-1 and TRBJ2-7; the D call TRBD1 from the table was never checked on the DNA. TRBV21-1 is flagged as a pseudogene. This CDR3 has 11 amino acids. CDR3 loop: CASSNTGEQYV. The DNA for the CDR3 is TGTGCCAGCAGCAACACAGGGGAGCAGTACGTC.

The chain carries TRBV2 and TRBJ2-5, with a possible D match to TRBD2 (6 bases). Trimming removed 6 bases from V and 5 bases from J, with 16 bases in between. The length of the CDR3 is 14 residues. Germline V lookup: CDR1 SNHLY, CDR2 FYNNEI. The CDR3 DNA reads as TGTGCCAGCAGGAGGAGGGAGGCGTCCGAGACCCAGTACTTC. Translating gives CASRRREASETQYF. The whole variable domain, remainder taken from reference TRBV2 and TRBJ2-5, is EPEVTQTPSHQVTQMGQEVILRCVPISNHLYFYWYRQILGQKVEFLVSFYNNEISEKSEIFDDQFSVERPDGSNFTLKIRSTKLEDSAMYFCASRRREASETQYFGPGTRLLVL.

The V gene is TRBV6-5, the J gene TRBJ2-5, with 10 bases identical to TRBD2. Germline loops: CDR1 MNHEY, CDR2 SVGAGI. The CDR3 extends over 16 amino acids. V lost 1 base to trimming and J lost 5 bases; unmatched junction nucleotides: 7. The CDR3 here is CASSYLASGGEETQYF. The CDR3 DNA reads TGTGCCAGCAGTTACTTGGCTAGCGGGGGTGAGGAGACCCAGTACTTC.

The J gene is TRBJ1-3, the V gene TRBV25-1; D may be TRBD1 (6 bases). The V and J ends lost 5 bases and 3 bases respectively, with 11 bases between them. The CDR3 runs to 14 residues. CDR1 and CDR2 from the germline V gene are MGHDK and SYGVNS. The CDR3 sequence is CASSNTGFGNTIYF. CDR3 bases: TGTGCCAGCAGTAATACAGGGTTTGGAAACACCATATATTTT.

This chain connects TRBV9 to TRBJ2-1; D is unresolved. Trimming removed 4 bases from V and 0 bases from J, with 5 bases in between. This CDR3 region has 13 residues. The V gene's germline CDR1 is SGDLS and CDR2 YYNGEE. The CDR3 region is CASSFNSYNEQFF. The CDR3 coding sequence is TGTGCCAGCAGCTTTAACTCCTACAATGAGCAGTTCTTC.

The genes are TRBV29-1 and TRBJ2-7; TRBD1 is a possible D gene (6 bases). The V gene's germline CDR1 is SQVTM and CDR2 ANQGSEA. The CDR3 covers 13 residues. Trimming took 6 bases from V and 7 from J, leaving 19 bases between them. CDR3 amino acids: CSVWMLGAGEQYF. CDR3 nucleotides: TGCAGCGTCTGGATGCTGGGGGCGGGTGAGCAGTACTTC.

In DNA form, the CDR3 reads TGTGCCAGTAGTATAGCCGAGGGTCGAGAGCAGTTCTTC. Translated: CASSIAEGREQFF. This chain joins TRBV19 and TRBJ2-1; weak D call: TRBD2 (5 bases). CDR3 size: 13 residues. V was clipped by 1 base and J by 10 bases, with 11 bases between them. The germline gives CDR1 LNHDA, CDR2 SQIVND (reference sequence).

The V call is TRBV9, the J call TRBJ2-1; 11 nucleotides match TRBD2. In germline, CDR1 is SGDLS, CDR2 YYNGEE. Unmatched junction bases numbered 5, after V lost 4 bases and J lost 5 bases. CDR3 length equals 15 residues. The CDR3 loop is CASSSGLAGDNEQFF. CDR3 bases: TGTGCCAGCAGCTCCGGACTAGCGGGCGACAATGAGCAGTTCTTC.

The chain employs TRBV10-3 and TRBJ1-2; D unresolved. Trimming took 0 bases from V and 1 from J, leaving 3 bases between them. CDR3 length: 13 residues. Looked up from germline, CDR1 is ENHRY and CDR2 is SYGVKD. The CDR3 region has the DNA TGTGCCATCAGTGAGTCCAGTAACTATGGCTACACCTTC. Amino acids: CAISESSNYGYTF.

This chain connects TRBV15 to TRBJ2-2, with TRBD1 identical over 8 bases. The CDR3 contains 16 residues. Germline trimming cut 3 bases from V and 6 bases from J; bases unmatched to any gene: 9. In germline, CDR1 is LNHNV, CDR2 YYDKDF (reference sequence). This CDR3 reads CATSRTTGDLSGELFF. As DNA, the CDR3 is TGTGCCACCAGCAGGACGACAGGGGACTTATCCGGGGAGCTGTTTTTT.

V and J are TRBV5-1 and TRBJ2-7, with 9 bases that match TRBD2. V gave up 3 bases and J gave up 5 bases; unmatched junction bases: 9. There are 15 residues in the CDR3. Germline V lookup: CDR1 SGHRS, CDR2 YFSETQ. CDR3 in amino acids: CASSSRASGVDEQYF. DNA for the CDR3: TGCGCCAGCAGCTCCCGGGCTAGCGGGGTTGACGAGCAGTACTTC.

The chain has TRBV6-4 and TRBJ2-1, with D tentatively TRBD2 (6 bases). CDR1 and CDR2 from the germline V gene are MRHNA and SNTAGT. CDR3 length equals 13 residues. V shed 2 bases and J shed 9 bases, with 11 bases lying between them. CDR3 DNA sequence: TGTGCCAGCAGTGACAGGGAGGCGAGTGAGCAGTTCTTC. Translation gives CASSDREASEQFF.

The chain joins TRBV30 to TRBJ1-2, with D possibly TRBD1 on 6 matching bases. Looked up from germline, CDR1 is GTSNPN and CDR2 is SVGIG (reference sequence). V dropped 4 bases and J dropped 4 bases, with 13 bases sitting between them. This CDR3 has 13 amino acids. The CDR3 reads CAWIQGQTYGYTF. CDR3 bases: TGTGCCTGGATCCAAGGACAGACCTATGGCTACACCTTC.

The genes are TRBV19 and TRBJ2-5; the match to TRBD2 covers 12 bases. Germline-derived CDR1 and CDR2 are LNHDA and SQIVND (reference sequence). The CDR3 length is 17 residues. V was pared by 3 bases and J by 2 bases, with 7 bases of the junction left unmatched. CDR3 coding DNA: TGTGCCAGTAGTATCTCCGGACTAGCGGGGAGACAAGAGACCCAGTACTTC. This translates into CASSISGLAGRQETQYF.

J is TRBJ1-6 and V is TRBV7-2; 7 bases fit TRBD1. Germline V gene data show CDR1 as SGHTA and CDR2 as FQGNSA. CDR3 length: 14 residues. V gave up 5 bases and J gave up 8 bases; unmatched junction bases: 6. The CDR3: CASSLTGTDSPLHF. CDR3 coding DNA: TGTGCCAGCAGCCTGACAGGGACGGATTCACCCCTCCACTTT.

The chain links TRBV28 to TRBJ1-6; 10 nucleotides align to TRBD1. CDR3 length equals 13 residues. The J segment lost 10 bases and the V segment lost 9 bases, leaving 6 bases of the junction unmatched. Germline assignment: CDR1 MDHEN and CDR2 SYDVKM. The CDR3 region has the DNA TGTGCCAGTGCCGGGACAGGGGACTCACCCCTCCACTTT. This sequence encodes CASAGTGDSPLHF. Based on the CDR3 plus reference TRBV28 and TRBJ1-6, the full variable domain is DVKVTQSSRYLVKRTGEKVFLECVQDMDHENMFWYRQDPGLGLRLIYFSYDVKMKEKGDIPEGYSVSREKKERFSLILESASTNQTSMYLCASAGTGDSPLHFGNGTRLTVT.

V gene TRBV11-2 combines with J gene TRBJ2-7; 7 bases agree with TRBD1. Germline trimming cut 0 bases from V and 2 bases from J; bases unmatched to any gene: 4. This CDR3 is 15 amino acids long. The germline V gene encodes CDR1 SGHAT and CDR2 FQNNGV. CDR3 region: CASSLDLGTAYEQYF. DNA for the CDR3: TGTGCCAGCAGCTTAGACCTCGGGACAGCCTACGAGCAGTACTTC.

The rearrangement joins TRBV27 to TRBJ2-3; the match to TRBD2 covers 9 bases. Germline-derived CDR1 and CDR2 are MNHEY and SMNVEV (reference sequence). The trim removed 2 bases at V and 9 bases at J, leaving 6 bases unmatched. This CDR3 has 14 residues. The CDR3 bases are TGTGCCAGCAGTTTAGAGGGACTAGCAAGAACGCAGTATTTT. Its translation: CASSLEGLARTQYF.

This chain links TRBV15 with TRBJ1-5, with D perhaps matching TRBD1 (6 bases). The CDR3 has 15 residues. Germline V gene data show CDR1 as LNHNV and CDR2 as YYDKDF (reference sequence). Trimming removed 1 base at V and 5 bases at J, with 12 bases between. The CDR3 DNA reads TGTGCCACCAGCAGAGCGGGGGGCTCTCATCAGCCCCAGCATTTT. It yields the protein CATSRAGGSHQPQHF.